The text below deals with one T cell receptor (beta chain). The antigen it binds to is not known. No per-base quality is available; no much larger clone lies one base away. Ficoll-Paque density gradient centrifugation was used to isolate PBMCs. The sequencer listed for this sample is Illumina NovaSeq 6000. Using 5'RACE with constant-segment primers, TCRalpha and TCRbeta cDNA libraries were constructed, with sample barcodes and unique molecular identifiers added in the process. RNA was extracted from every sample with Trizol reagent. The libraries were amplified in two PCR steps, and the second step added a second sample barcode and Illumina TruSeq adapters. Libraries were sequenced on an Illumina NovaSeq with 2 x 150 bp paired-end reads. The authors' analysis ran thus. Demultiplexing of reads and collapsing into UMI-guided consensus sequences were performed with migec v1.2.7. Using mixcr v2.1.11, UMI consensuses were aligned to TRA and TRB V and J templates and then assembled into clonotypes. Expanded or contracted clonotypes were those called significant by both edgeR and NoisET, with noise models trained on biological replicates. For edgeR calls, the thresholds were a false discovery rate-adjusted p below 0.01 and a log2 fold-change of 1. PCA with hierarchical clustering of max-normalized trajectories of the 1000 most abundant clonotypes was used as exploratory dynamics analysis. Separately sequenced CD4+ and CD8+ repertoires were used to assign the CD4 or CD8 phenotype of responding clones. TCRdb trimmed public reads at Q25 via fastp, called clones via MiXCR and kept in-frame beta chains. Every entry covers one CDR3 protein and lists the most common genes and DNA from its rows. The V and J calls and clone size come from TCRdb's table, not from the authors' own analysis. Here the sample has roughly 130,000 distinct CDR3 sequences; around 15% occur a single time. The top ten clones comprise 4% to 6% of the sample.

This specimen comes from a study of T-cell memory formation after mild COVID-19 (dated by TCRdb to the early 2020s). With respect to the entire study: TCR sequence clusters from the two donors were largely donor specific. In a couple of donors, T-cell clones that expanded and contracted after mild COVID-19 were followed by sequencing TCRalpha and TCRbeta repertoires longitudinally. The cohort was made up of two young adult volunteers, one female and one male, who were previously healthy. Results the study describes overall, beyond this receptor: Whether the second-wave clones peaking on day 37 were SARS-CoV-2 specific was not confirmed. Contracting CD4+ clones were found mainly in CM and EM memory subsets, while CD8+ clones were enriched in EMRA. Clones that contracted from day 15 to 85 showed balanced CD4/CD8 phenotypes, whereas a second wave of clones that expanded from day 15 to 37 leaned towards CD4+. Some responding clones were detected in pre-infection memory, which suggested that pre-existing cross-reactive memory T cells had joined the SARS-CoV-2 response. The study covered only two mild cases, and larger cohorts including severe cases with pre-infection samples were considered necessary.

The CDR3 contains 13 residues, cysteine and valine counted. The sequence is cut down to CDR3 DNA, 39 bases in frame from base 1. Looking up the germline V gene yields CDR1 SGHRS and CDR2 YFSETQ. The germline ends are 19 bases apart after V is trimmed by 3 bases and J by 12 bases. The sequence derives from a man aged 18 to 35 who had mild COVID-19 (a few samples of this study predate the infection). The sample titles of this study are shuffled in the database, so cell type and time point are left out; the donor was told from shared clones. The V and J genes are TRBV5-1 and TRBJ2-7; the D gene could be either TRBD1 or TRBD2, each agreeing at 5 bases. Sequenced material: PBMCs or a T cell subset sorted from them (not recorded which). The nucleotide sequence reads TGCGCCAGCAGCTGGACCGAGAGGGCTGGGGCGTACGTC. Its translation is CASSWTERAGAYV.